The entry below gives a single T cell receptor (beta chain) sequence along with its context. The germline gives CDR1 MNHNS, CDR2 SASEGT. V shed 4 bases and J 0 bases; nucleotides not matched to a gene: 9. This CDR3 comprises 16 residues. Measured with immunoSEQ multiplex PCR; TCRdb has only the in-frame clones, and not every one. The data show some 520,000 clones, approximately 88% seen once. This sample stems from a study of Ad26.COV2.S vaccination and SARS-CoV-2 variants. This sample's treatment: roughly 19 received Ad26.COV2.S at low or high dose, single or two shots; roughly five received placebo; per-sample allocation not given. The study sampled participants on day 63 after the first vaccine or placebo injection.

The sequence was obtained from a person aged 18-60 years who received the Ad26.COV2.S COVID-19 vaccine or a placebo. Source: peripheral blood, taken in a trial of Ad26.COV2.S vaccine versus placebo. The V and J genes are TRBV6-1 and TRBJ2-7; 7 bases match TRBD1. Here the CDR3 DNA reads TGTGCCAGCAGTGGGACAGGACCAACGAGCTCCTACGAGCAGTACTTC. It specifies CASSGTGPTSSYEQYF.